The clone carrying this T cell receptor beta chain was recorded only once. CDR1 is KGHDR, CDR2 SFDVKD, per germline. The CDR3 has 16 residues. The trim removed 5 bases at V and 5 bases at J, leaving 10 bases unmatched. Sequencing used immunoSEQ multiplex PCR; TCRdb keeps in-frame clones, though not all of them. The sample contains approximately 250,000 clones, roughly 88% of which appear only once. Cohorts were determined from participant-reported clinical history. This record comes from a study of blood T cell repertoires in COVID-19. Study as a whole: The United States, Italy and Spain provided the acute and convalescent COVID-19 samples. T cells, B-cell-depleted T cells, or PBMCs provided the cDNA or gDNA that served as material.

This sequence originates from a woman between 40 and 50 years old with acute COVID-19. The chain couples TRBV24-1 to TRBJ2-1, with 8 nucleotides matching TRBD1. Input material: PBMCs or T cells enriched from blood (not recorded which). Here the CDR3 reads CATSVWAGTGNNEQFF. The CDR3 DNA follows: TGTGCCACCAGTGTTTGGGCCGGGACAGGCAACAATGAGCAGTTCTTC.